Following are 24 T cell receptor beta chains from one sample sequenced in a study of blood T cell repertoires in COVID-19. Assay: immunoSEQ multiplex PCR; the TCRdb copy retains only in-frame clones and omits some. Seen here are 70,000 to 90,000 clones, around 67% observed once, and the top ten hold just over 2.5%. The sample was peripheral blood. The source of these receptors is a human donor with acute or convalescent COVID-19. The donor label of this sample is uncertain.

The chain is built from TRBV24-1 and TRBJ2-2; 13 nucleotides agree with TRBD2. V shed 4 bases, J shed 3 bases, and the junction held 10 bases outside the gene matches. This CDR3 spans 19 amino acids. The germline V gene encodes CDR1 KGHDR and CDR2 SFDVKD. The CDR3 loop reads CATSDQGLAGSSYTGELFF. The CDR3 bases are TGTGCCACCAGTGACCAGGGACTAGCGGGATCTAGTTACACCGGGGAGCTGTTTTTT.

The chain uses TRBV5-1 and TRBJ2-2; D gene unclear. The V and J ends lost 1 base and 0 bases respectively, with 7 bases between them. The CDR3 contains 15 residues. Looked up from germline, CDR1 is SGHRS and CDR2 is YFSETQ. The CDR3 reads CASSLSQTNTGELFF. In DNA, the CDR3 is TGCGCCAGCAGCTTGAGTCAGACGAACACCGGGGAGCTGTTTTTT.

The V gene is TRBV5-6, the J gene TRBJ2-2; 14 nucleotides match TRBD2. The CDR3 spans 15 residues. Germline V gives CDR1 SGHDT, CDR2 YYEEEE. The V segment lost 4 bases and the J segment 7 bases; nucleotides outside the gene matches: 3. The CDR3 bases are TGTGCCAGCAGCCTGGGACTAGCGGGGGACGGGGAGCTGTTTTTT. It translates to CASSLGLAGDGELFF.

The chain joins TRBV7-8 to TRBJ1-5; 9 bases are a match to TRBD1. Per the germline V gene, CDR1 is SGHVS and CDR2 is FQNEAQ. Trimming cost V 8 bases and J 1 base; bases outside gene matches: 18. CDR3 length equals 19 residues. CDR3 loop: CASARGTGRDIWSNQPQHF. CDR3 sequence (DNA): TGTGCCAGCGCCAGAGGGACAGGGCGGGATATATGGAGCAATCAGCCCCAGCATTTT.

This clone is a singleton in its sample. CDR3 residues: CASSPRDRTAGELFF. CDR3 in DNA: TGTGCCAGCAGCCCACGAGACAGGACGGCCGGGGAGCTGTTTTTT. The rearrangement joins TRBV7-3 to TRBJ2-2; a weak D match, TRBD1 (6 bases). Between the trimmed V and J ends, which lost 5 bases and 6 bases, there was a span of 16 bases. The CDR3 loop spans 15 amino acids. Germline CDR1 reads SGHTA; CDR2 reads FQGTGA.

The chain is built from TRBV7-2 and TRBJ1-1, with D perhaps TRBD1 (6 bases). Trimming left V 5 bases short and J 4 bases short, with 14 bases between. Germline CDR1 is SGHTA and CDR2 is FQGNSA. The CDR3 sequence is 14 residues long. The CDR3 protein is CASSQHRVATEAFF. The DNA of the CDR3 is TGTGCCAGCAGCCAGCACAGGGTCGCCACTGAAGCTTTCTTT.

The chain couples TRBV27 to TRBJ1-6, with D unresolved. Trimming left V 2 bases short and J 12 bases short, with 14 bases between. Per germline, CDR1 MNHEY and CDR2 SMNVEV (reference sequence). The CDR3 extends over 14 amino acids. CDR3 protein: CASSLVGGWRPLHF. The CDR3 DNA is TGTGCCAGCAGTTTAGTGGGAGGGTGGAGACCCCTCCACTTT.

In its sample, this clone was seen a few times. The chain is built from TRBV7-2 and TRBJ2-1; D remains ambiguous. V was cut by 5 bases and J by 5 bases, with 13 bases left in between. Germline CDR1 reads SGHTA; CDR2 reads FQGNSA. This CDR3 contains 14 residues. The CDR3 DNA is TGTGCCAGCAGCCCCGAGTACAGTCACAATGAGCAGTTCTTC. Protein: CASSPEYSHNEQFF. The full variable domain, rest sourced from reference TRBV7-2 and TRBJ2-1, is GAGVSQSPSNKVTEKGKDVELRCDPISGHTALYWYRQSLGQGLEFLIYFQGNSAPDKSGLPSDRFSAERTGGSVSTLTIQRTQQEDSAVYLCASSPEYSHNEQFFGPGTRLTVL.

The V and J genes are TRBV28 and TRBJ2-1; 10 bases fit TRBD2. Germline V gives CDR1 MDHEN, CDR2 SYDVKM. Trimming took 6 bases from V and 9 from J; bases not matched to a gene: 11. The CDR3 is 15 residues long. The CDR3 loop reads CASSLLAGVSSEQFF. The DNA of the CDR3 is TGTGCCAGCAGCCTCCTAGCGGGAGTAAGTAGTGAGCAGTTCTTC. Drawing the rest from reference TRBV28 and TRBJ2-1, the complete variable domain is DVKVTQSSRYLVKRTGEKVFLECVQDMDHENMFWYRQDPGLGLRLIYFSYDVKMKEKGDIPEGYSVSREKKERFSLILESASTNQTSMYLCASSLLAGVSSEQFFGPGTRLTVL.

V and J are TRBV19 and TRBJ1-1, with TRBD1 identical over 8 bases. Germline CDR1 is LNHDA and CDR2 is SQIVND (reference sequence). With 2 bases clipped from V and 7 bases from J, the junction kept 3 bases outside the gene matches. This CDR3 spans 13 amino acids. CDR3 amino acids: CASSIYGTGEAFF. CDR3 nucleotides: TGTGCCAGTAGTATATACGGGACAGGTGAAGCTTTCTTT.

The rearrangement links TRBV5-1 to TRBJ1-5, with a tentative D call TRBD1 (5 bases). The CDR3 sequence is 16 residues long. Trimming took off 2 bases at V and 3 bases at J, with 15 bases between the two ends. Germline-derived CDR1 and CDR2 are SGHRS and YFSETQ. Here the CDR3 reads CASSLFGQGFNQPQHF. The CDR3 region has the DNA TGCGCCAGCAGCTTATTTGGGCAGGGCTTCAATCAGCCCCAGCATTTT.

J is TRBJ1-1 and V is TRBV10-3; D is undetermined. The CDR3 spans 13 residues. With 0 bases removed from V and 13 bases from J, the gap between germline ends came to 15 bases. The germline CDR1 and CDR2 sequences are ENHRY and SYGVKD. The CDR3 coding sequence is TGTGCCATCAGTGAGTCGGGAGGTCAGTGGGGTTTCTTT. Protein: CAISESGGQWGFF.

This rearrangement joins TRBV15 to TRBJ2-5; 10 bases are shared with TRBD1. Germline V gene data show CDR1 as LNHNV and CDR2 as YYDKDF (reference sequence). The trim removed 0 bases at V and 1 base at J, leaving 11 bases unmatched. This CDR3 region has 19 residues. DNA of the CDR3: TGTGCCACCAGCAGAGATTTCTTGGGCCGGACAGGGGGCCAAGAGACCCAGTACTTC. Its translation: CATSRDFLGRTGGQETQYF.

Only a few counts were recorded for this clone. This sequence joins TRBV3-1 (or the pseudogene TRBV3-2) and TRBJ2-2; tentatively, D is TRBD2 (7 bases). Germline V gene data show CDR1 as LGHDT and CDR2 as YNNKEL (reference sequence). V was trimmed by 1 base and J by 7 bases, leaving 13 bases between them. The CDR3 loop spans 15 amino acids. CDR3 bases: TGTGCCAGCAGCCAAGCCGGGGGGCAGAGCGGGGAGCTGTTTTTT. It codes for CASSQAGGQSGELFF.

V and J are TRBV6-2 or TRBV6-3 and TRBJ2-7; 7 positions agree with TRBD1. CDR1 and CDR2 (germline): MNHEY, SVGEGT. The CDR3 is 14 residues long. V gave up 5 bases and J gave up 2 bases; unmatched junction bases: 6. CDR3 loop: CASSPQGTPYEQYV. The DNA of the CDR3 is TGTGCCAGCAGTCCACAGGGGACCCCCTACGAGCAGTACGTC.

V gene TRBV3-1 (or the pseudogene TRBV3-2) combines with J gene TRBJ2-2; perhaps TRBD2 as D (5 bases). This CDR3 spans 14 amino acids. Looked up from germline, CDR1 is LGHDT and CDR2 is YNNKEL (reference sequence). The V gene lost 7 bases and the J gene lost 3 bases, with 12 bases spanning the gap. This CDR3 reads CASIEDSHTGELFF. The CDR3, as DNA: TGTGCCAGCATAGAGGACTCGCACACCGGGGAGCTGTTTTTT.

The V and J genes are TRBV2 and TRBJ1-2, with TRBD1 identical over 9 bases. The length of the CDR3 is 14 residues. Germline CDR1 and CDR2: SNHLY and FYNNEI. Trimming cost V 3 bases and J 4 bases; bases outside gene matches: 3. As DNA, the CDR3 is TGTGCCAGCAGTGAGGACAGGGGTTTCTATGGCTACACCTTC. It specifies CASSEDRGFYGYTF.

The rearrangement joins TRBV6-2 or TRBV6-3 to TRBJ2-3; D possibly corresponds to TRBD1 (6 bases). CDR1 MNHEY and CDR2 SVGEGT come from the germline V gene. The length of the CDR3 is 16 residues. V lost 6 bases and J lost 0, with 16 bases in between. The CDR3 region has the DNA TGTGCCAGCAGCGAACTACCTACAGGGAGCACAGATACGCAGTATTTT. Protein sequence: CASSELPTGSTDTQYF.

This clone has a single count. The chain couples TRBV7-9 to TRBJ2-1, with 8 bases identical to TRBD2. Trimming cost V 3 bases and J 6 bases; bases outside gene matches: 10. The CDR3 runs 16 residues. Looked up from germline, CDR1 is SEHNR and CDR2 is FQNEAQ (reference sequence). The CDR3 reads CASSLSGGPISNEQFF. CDR3 nucleotides: TGTGCCAGCAGCTTGTCGGGAGGGCCGATAAGCAATGAGCAGTTCTTC.

The V gene is TRBV7-6, the J gene TRBJ2-2; 8 nucleotides agree with TRBD1. This CDR3 has 16 residues. From germline, CDR1 is SGHVS and CDR2 FNYEAQ. After removal of 5 bases from V and 2 bases from J, the junction contained 7 bases not matched to a gene. CDR3: CASSQPTGANTGELFF. CDR3 nucleotides: TGTGCCAGCAGCCAACCGACAGGGGCCAACACCGGGGAGCTGTTTTTT.

As for this clone: The junction does not match germline at one end; this may be a read error. V usage is TRBV7-9 and J usage is TRBJ2-1; the D gene is possibly TRBD2 (6 bases). Per the germline V gene, CDR1 is SEHNR and CDR2 is FQNEAQ (reference sequence). The CDR3 loop spans 18 amino acids. CDR3 nucleotides: TGTGCCAGCAGGCACGGGACTTTCCCCACATCCTCCCACAATGAGCAGTTCTTC. Protein: CASRHGTFPTSSHNEQFF.

The chain joins TRBV27 to TRBJ2-1; possible D gene TRBD2, 5 bases. The CDR3 loop spans 14 amino acids. The V and J ends lost 2 bases and 6 bases respectively, with 11 bases between them. Germline-derived CDR1 and CDR2 are MNHEY and SMNVEV (reference sequence). The CDR3 region is CASSLGREPNEQFF. As DNA, the CDR3 is TGTGCCAGCAGTTTAGGGAGAGAACCCAATGAGCAGTTCTTC.

Only a few counts were recorded for this clone. The V call is TRBV7-9, the J call TRBJ2-3; perhaps TRBD2 as D (6 bases). CDR1 is SEHNR, CDR2 FQNEAQ, per germline (reference sequence). The V and J ends lost 5 bases and 11 bases respectively, with 8 bases between them. The CDR3 spans 10 residues. The chain's CDR3 is CASSRDLQYF. CDR3 nucleotide sequence: TGTGCCAGCAGCCGGGACTTGCAGTATTTT. Drawing the rest from reference TRBV7-9 and TRBJ2-3, the complete variable domain is DTGVSQNPRHKITKRGQNVTFRCDPISEHNRLYWYRQTLGQGPEFLTYFQNEAQLEKSRLLSDRFSAERPKGSFSTLEIQRTEQGDSAMYLCASSRDLQYFGPGTRLTVL.

This chain links TRBV6-5 with TRBJ2-7; the match to TRBD1 covers 7 bases. V dropped 6 bases and J dropped 4; count of bases not matched to a gene: 3. CDR3 length: 12 residues. Germline CDR1 MNHEY, CDR2 SVGAGI. The CDR3 DNA sequence: TGTGCCAGCAGGACAGGGTTGTACGAGCAGTACGTC. This codes for CASRTGLYEQYV.